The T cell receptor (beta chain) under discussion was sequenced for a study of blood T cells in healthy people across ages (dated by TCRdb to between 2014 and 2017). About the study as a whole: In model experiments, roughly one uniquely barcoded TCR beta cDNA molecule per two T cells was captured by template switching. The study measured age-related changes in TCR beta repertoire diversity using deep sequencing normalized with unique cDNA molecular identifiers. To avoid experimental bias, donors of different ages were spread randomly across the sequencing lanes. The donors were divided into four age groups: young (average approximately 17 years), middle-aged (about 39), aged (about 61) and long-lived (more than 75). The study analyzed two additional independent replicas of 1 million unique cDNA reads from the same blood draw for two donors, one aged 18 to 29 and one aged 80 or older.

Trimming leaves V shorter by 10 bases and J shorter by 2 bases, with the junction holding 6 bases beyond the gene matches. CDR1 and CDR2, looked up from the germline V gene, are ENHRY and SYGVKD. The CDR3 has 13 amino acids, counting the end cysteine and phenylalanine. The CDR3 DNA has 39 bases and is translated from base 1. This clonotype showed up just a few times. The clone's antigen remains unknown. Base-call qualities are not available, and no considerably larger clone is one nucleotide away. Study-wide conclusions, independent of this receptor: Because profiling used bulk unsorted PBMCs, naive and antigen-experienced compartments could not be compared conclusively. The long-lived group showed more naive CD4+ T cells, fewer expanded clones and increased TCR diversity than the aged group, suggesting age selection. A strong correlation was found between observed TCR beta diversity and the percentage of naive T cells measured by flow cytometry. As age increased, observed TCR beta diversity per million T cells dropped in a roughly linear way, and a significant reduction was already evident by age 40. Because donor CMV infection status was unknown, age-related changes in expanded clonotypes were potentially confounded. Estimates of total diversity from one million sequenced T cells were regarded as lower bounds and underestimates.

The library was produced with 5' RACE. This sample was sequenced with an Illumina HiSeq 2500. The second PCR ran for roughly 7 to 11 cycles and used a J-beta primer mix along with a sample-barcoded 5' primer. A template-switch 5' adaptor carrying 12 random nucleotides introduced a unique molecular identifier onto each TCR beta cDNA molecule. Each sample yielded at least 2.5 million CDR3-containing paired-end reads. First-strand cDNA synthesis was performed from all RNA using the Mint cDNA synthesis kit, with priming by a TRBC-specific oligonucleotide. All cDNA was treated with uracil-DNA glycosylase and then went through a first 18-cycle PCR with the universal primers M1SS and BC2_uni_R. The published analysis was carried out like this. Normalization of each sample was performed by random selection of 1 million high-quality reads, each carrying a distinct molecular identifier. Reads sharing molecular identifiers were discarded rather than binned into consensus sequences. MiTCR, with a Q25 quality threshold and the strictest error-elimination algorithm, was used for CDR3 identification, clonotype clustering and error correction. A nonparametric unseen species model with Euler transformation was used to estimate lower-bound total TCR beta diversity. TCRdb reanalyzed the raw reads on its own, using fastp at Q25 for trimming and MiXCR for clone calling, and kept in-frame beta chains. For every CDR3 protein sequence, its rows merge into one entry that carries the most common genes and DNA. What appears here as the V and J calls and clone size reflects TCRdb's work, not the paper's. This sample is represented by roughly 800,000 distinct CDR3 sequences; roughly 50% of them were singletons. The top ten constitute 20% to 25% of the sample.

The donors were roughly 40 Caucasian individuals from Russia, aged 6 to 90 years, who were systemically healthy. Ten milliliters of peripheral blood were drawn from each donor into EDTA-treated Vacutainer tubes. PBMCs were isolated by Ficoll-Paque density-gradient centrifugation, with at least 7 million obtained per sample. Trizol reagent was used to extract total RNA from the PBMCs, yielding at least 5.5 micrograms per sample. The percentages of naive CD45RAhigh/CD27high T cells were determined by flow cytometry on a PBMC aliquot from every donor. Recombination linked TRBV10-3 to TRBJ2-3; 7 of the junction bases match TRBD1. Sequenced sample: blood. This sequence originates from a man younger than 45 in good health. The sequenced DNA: TGTGCCACCGGGACAGATACCACAGATACGCAGTATTTT. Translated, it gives CATGTDTTDTQYF.